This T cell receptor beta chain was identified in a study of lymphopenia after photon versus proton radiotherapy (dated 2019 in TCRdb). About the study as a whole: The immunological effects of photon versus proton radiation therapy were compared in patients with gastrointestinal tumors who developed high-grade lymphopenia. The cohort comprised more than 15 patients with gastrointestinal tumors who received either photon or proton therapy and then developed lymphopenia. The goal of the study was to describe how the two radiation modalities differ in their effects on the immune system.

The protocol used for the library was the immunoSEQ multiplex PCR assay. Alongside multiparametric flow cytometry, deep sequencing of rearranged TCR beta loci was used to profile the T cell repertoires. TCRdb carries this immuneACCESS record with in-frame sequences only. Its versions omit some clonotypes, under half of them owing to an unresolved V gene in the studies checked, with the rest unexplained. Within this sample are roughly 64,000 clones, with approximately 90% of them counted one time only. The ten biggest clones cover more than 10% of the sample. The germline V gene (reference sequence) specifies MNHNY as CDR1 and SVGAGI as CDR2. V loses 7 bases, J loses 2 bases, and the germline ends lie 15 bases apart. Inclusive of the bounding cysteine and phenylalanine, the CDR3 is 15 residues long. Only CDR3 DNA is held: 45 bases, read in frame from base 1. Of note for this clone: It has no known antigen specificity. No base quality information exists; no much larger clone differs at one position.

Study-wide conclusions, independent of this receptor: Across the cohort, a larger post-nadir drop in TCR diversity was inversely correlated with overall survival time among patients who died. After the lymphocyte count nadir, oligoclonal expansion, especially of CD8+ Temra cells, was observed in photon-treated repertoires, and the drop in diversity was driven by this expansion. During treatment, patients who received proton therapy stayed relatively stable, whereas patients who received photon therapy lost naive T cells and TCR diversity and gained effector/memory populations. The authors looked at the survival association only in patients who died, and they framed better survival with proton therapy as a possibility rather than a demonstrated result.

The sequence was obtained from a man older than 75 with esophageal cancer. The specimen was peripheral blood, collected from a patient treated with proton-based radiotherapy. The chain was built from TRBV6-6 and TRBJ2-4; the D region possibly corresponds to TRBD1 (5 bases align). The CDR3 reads CASIHKGVSKNIQYF. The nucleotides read TGTGCCAGCATTCATAAAGGGGTATCCAAAAACATTCAGTACTTC.